This TCR beta chain stems from a study of graft-versus-host responses after intestinal transplantation. General observations from the study: Subjects displaying graft-donor T cell macrochimerism possessed elevated graft-versus-host to host-versus-graft clonal ratios inside allografts.

As to this clone: The antigen is not known.

Clones were read by immunoSEQ multiplex PCR, and TCRdb kept only the in-frame ones, dropping some. The repertoire holds 150,000 or so clones, around 90% seen once, with approximately 0.2% in the top ten. This CDR3 is 14 amino acids long. V was clipped by 4 bases and J by 2 bases; unmatched bases: 3. Germline V gives CDR1 ENHRY, CDR2 SYGVKD. This TCR derives from a human donor who received an intestinal transplant. J is TRBJ2-7 and V is TRBV10-3; 9 bases are a match to TRBD2. The specimen comprised unstimulated CD4+ T cells sorted from spleen or lymph node cells, sampled before intestinal transplant. The CDR3 DNA reads TGTGCCATCAGTGGACTAGCGGCCGCCTACGAGCAGTACTTC. It translates to CAISGLAAAYEQYF.